This T cell receptor (beta chain) appears in the sequencing data of a study of cytomegalovirus exposure and HLA in healthy donors. Study as a whole: Genetic ancestry analysis placed over 65% of the 400 or so donors that were genotyped in the Caucasian-associated cluster.

Primers for the PCR totalled 60 Vbeta and 13 Jbeta. Here immunoSEQ multiplex PCR was the method, and the copy in TCRdb shows in-frame clones only, minus some. This table has about 160,000 clones, over 70% appearing once. The specimen sequenced was PBMCs. The receptor was derived from a middle-aged woman in good health and CMV-seropositive.

The CDR3 region is CASLAGGAAGYTF. DNA of the CDR3: TGTGCCAGCCTTGCAGGGGGCGCGGCTGGCTACACCTTC. The V call is TRBV2, the J call TRBJ1-2; 8 nucleotides agree with TRBD1. Germline V lookup: CDR1 SNHLY, CDR2 FYNNEI. V gave up 8 bases and J gave up 7 bases; unmatched junction bases: 9. This CDR3 spans 13 amino acids.